This T cell receptor (beta chain) is drawn from a study of T cell repertoires in cytomegalovirus infection. Across the study: Both CMV infection and a matching HLA type were indicated by public TCR beta signatures.

In regard to this clonotype: Its target is not known.

Study results and limitations: Predominance within the ex vivo response was attributable to HLA-C-restricted CMV-specific TCR beta clonotypes. There were carriers of CMV plus the relevant HLA, and cumulative public TCR beta family frequency identified them.

Using its own MiXCR run on the reads, TCRdb lists one record per CDR3 protein. The sample lists approximately 500,000 distinct CDR3 sequences; 16% were seen once. This clonotype was obtained from a human donor in good health (CMV status not recorded). Some clones in this sample may be carry-over from other donors' samples. The sample was CD8+ T cells from PBMCs.

The CDR3: CASSYGTSGIPYEQYF. The CDR3 nucleotides are TGTGCCAGCAGCTATGGGACTAGCGGGATACCCTACGAGCAGTACTTC. This chain joins TRBV14 and TRBJ2-7; 13 nucleotides match TRBD2. Germline lookup yields CDR1 SGHDN and CDR2 FVKESK. The trim removed 5 bases at V and 2 bases at J, leaving 6 bases unmatched. This CDR3 has 16 residues.